This T cell receptor beta chain was sequenced in a study of naive and memory T cell subsets. Germline loops: CDR1 SQVTM, CDR2 ANQGSEA. This CDR3 is 14 amino acids long. The V and J ends lost 5 bases and 5 bases respectively, with 17 bases between them. An equimolar mix of two oligonucleotides served as the beta constant-region primer for TRBC1 and TRBC2. TCRdb reanalysed the UMI-ligation and nested PCR reads using MiXCR and keeps one entry per CDR3 protein. In the table there are around 23,000 distinct CDR3 sequences, approximately 11% of which are singletons. This clonotype was seen a handful of times.

Sample: central memory CD8+ T cells from blood. This TCR was sampled from a human donor in good health. The gene calls are TRBV29-1 and TRBJ2-3, with TRBD2 as a possible D gene (6 bases). In nucleotides, the CDR3 is TGCAGCGTTTTTTCGGGCGGGCGGGGAGATACGCAGTATTTT. Its translation: CSVFSGGRGDTQYF.